One and the same sample provided the 26 T cell receptor beta chains below, sequenced in a study of T cell repertoires in cytomegalovirus infection. TCRdb ran MiXCR on the reads and lists one entry per CDR3 protein. The sample has tens of thousands of distinct CDR3 sequences; approximately 22% are singletons. For these TCRs, the target antigens are not known. The sample comprised PBMCs, sequenced either directly or after in vitro stimulation (not recorded which). The receptors were gathered from a human donor in good health (CMV status not recorded). Some clones in this sample may be carry-over from other donors' samples.

V is TRBV20-1 and J is TRBJ2-5; 9 nucleotides align to TRBD2. Germline V gives CDR1 DFQATT, CDR2 SNEGSKA (reference sequence). This CDR3 contains 14 residues. V lost 7 bases, J lost 6 bases, and 12 bases stayed unmatched. CDR3 nucleotides: TGCAGTGTCCCGGGACTAGCTGTTTTAAAGACCCAGTACTTC. Amino acid sequence: CSVPGLAVLKTQYF.

This clonotype was seen ten or more times. The chain carries TRBV7-2 and TRBJ1-1, with 8 bases identical to TRBD1. CDR1 and CDR2 from the germline V gene are SGHTA and FQGNSA. This CDR3 is built from 15 residues. Germline trimming cut 4 bases from V and 5 bases from J; bases unmatched to any gene: 9. The CDR3 DNA sequence: TGTGCCAGCAGCTCGACCCTCACAGGGGGGACTGAAGCTTTCTTT. This sequence encodes CASSSTLTGGTEAFF.

This clonotype was recorded at least ten times. The rearrangement links TRBV7-2 to TRBJ1-1; D not certain. Looked up from germline, CDR1 is SGHTA and CDR2 is FQGNSA. Trimming removed 10 bases from V and 4 bases from J, with 16 bases in between. CDR3 length: 13 amino acids. CDR3 DNA: TGTGCCACCCTCTCCTCTTCGTCCACTGAAGCTTTCTTT. It specifies CATLSSSSTEAFF.

This clonotype was picked up many times. V and J are TRBV11-2 and TRBJ1-5; D is undetermined. This CDR3 is 15 amino acids long. Looked up from germline, CDR1 is SGHAT and CDR2 is FQNNGV. V gave up 7 bases and J gave up 5 bases, with 18 bases separating them. The CDR3 bases are TGTGCCAGCACCCGAGGCCAGATATTCGATCAGCCCCAGCATTTT. It codes for CASTRGQIFDQPQHF.

This clonotype came up many times. This rearrangement joins TRBV12-3 or TRBV12-4 to TRBJ1-1; D is possibly TRBD1 (5 bases). V lost 7 bases and J lost 7, with 13 bases in between. The CDR3 runs 12 residues. Written as DNA, the CDR3 is TGTGCCAGCACCGATGACAGTGTTGAAGCTTTCTTT. It specifies CASTDDSVEAFF.

This clonotype was detected many times. The chain recombines TRBV7-2 with TRBJ1-6, with D maybe TRBD1 (5 bases). From germline, CDR1 is SGHTA and CDR2 FQGNSA. CDR3 length: 14 residues. V was shortened by 1 base and J by 8 bases, with 9 bases between the two germline ends. CDR3 DNA sequence: TGTGCCAGCAGCTTAGAGGACACCTATTCACCCCTCCACTTT. This sequence encodes CASSLEDTYSPLHF.

This clonotype showed up just a few times. The chain carries TRBV24-1 and TRBJ1-5; D call uncertain. Germline V gene data show CDR1 as KGHDR and CDR2 as SFDVKD. V was trimmed by 8 bases and J by 4 bases, leaving 11 bases between them. The CDR3 loop spans 13 amino acids. Here the CDR3 reads CATTTRENQPQHF. CDR3 nucleotide sequence: TGTGCCACCACTACGAGAGAAAATCAGCCCCAGCATTTT.

This clonotype was seen more than once but under ten times. At one of its ends the junction is not consistent with the germline gene, which may arise from a read error. The chain employs TRBV25-1 and TRBJ2-1; D remains ambiguous. Looked up from germline, CDR1 is MGHDK and CDR2 is SYGVNS. The CDR3 loop spans 11 amino acids. CDR3 protein: CASRTYYEQFF. Written as DNA, the CDR3 is TGTGCCAGCAGGACCTACTATGAGCAGTTCTTC.

The chain recombines TRBV7-9 with TRBJ2-1, with 11 bases aligning to TRBD2. CDR1 SEHNR and CDR2 FQNEAQ come from the germline V gene (reference sequence). V trimming: 6 bases; J trimming: 10 bases; junction bases outside the gene matches: 11. The CDR3 spans 15 residues. In DNA, the CDR3 is TGTGCCAGCAGACTAGCGGGAGCAGGGACAACCGAGCAGTTCTTC. Amino acids: CASRLAGAGTTEQFF. The full variable domain, in which reference TRBV7-9 and TRBJ2-1 provide the parts outside the CDR3, is DTGVSQNPRHKITKRGQNVTFRCDPISEHNRLYWYRQTLGQGPEFLTYFQNEAQLEKSRLLSDRFSAERPKGSFSTLEIQRTEQGDSAMYLCASRLAGAGTTEQFFGPGTRLTVL.

This clonotype has a handful of counts. The chain carries TRBV3-1 and TRBJ2-5, with D possibly matching TRBD2 (6 bases). The CDR3 is 12 residues long. Germline V CDR1 and CDR2: LGHDT, YNNKEL (reference sequence). V was clipped by 7 bases and J by 2 bases, with 8 bases between them. CDR3 bases: TGTGCCAGCAAGGCGGGACAAGAGACCCAGTACTTC. Its protein product is CASKAGQETQYF.

V usage is TRBV6-6 and J usage is TRBJ1-2; D remains ambiguous. Germline CDR1 MNHNY, CDR2 SVGAGI (reference sequence). The CDR3 extends over 13 amino acids. V was trimmed by 8 bases and J by 0 bases, leaving 10 bases between them. CDR3 in DNA: TGTGCCAGCGAGACGGCAGCTAACTATGGCTACACCTTC. Translation: CASETAANYGYTF.

This clonotype came up many times. This chain connects TRBV7-8 to TRBJ1-1, with a tentative D call TRBD1 (6 bases). Looked up from germline, CDR1 is SGHVS and CDR2 is FQNEAQ. CDR3 length: 16 amino acids. V gave up 5 bases and J gave up 1 base, with 17 bases separating them. Written as DNA, the CDR3 is TGTGCCAGCAGCGATAAAACCGGGACACAGAACACTGAAGCTTTCTTT. Amino acid sequence: CASSDKTGTQNTEAFF.

The rearrangement uses TRBV4-3 and TRBJ1-2, with no clear D. The CDR3 is 14 residues long. Trimming left V 0 bases short and J 3 bases short, with 8 bases between. Germline CDR1 LGHNA, CDR2 YSLEER. The CDR3 spells CASSQEAVDYGYTF. The CDR3 nucleotides are TGCGCCAGCAGCCAAGAGGCGGTTGACTATGGCTACACCTTC.

The chain has TRBV19 and TRBJ1-5; D not resolved. Germline lookup yields CDR1 LNHDA and CDR2 SQIVND (reference sequence). This CDR3 contains 12 residues. Trimming took 1 base from V and 6 from J, leaving 4 bases between them. CDR3 loop: CASSIVSQPQHF. DNA for the CDR3: TGTGCCAGTAGTATAGTTAGTCAGCCCCAGCATTTT.

This clonotype was seen a few times. The chain has TRBV24-1 and TRBJ2-7; 7 bases line up with TRBD2. The CDR3 contains 12 residues. The germline gives CDR1 KGHDR, CDR2 SFDVKD. Losses at the gene ends were 6 bases for V and 7 bases for J; bases not matched to a gene: 5. CDR3 nucleotides: TGTGCCACCAGTCTTGGGGGAGGGGAGCAGTACTTC. Translating it yields CATSLGGGEQYF.

The chain uses TRBV4-2 and TRBJ2-1; no clear D. The V end lost 5 bases, the J end lost 8 bases, and 7 bases lay between the germline ends. The germline CDR1 and CDR2 sequences are LGHNA and YNFKEQ. This CDR3 is 11 amino acids long. In DNA, the CDR3 is TGTGCCAGCAGCGAATTCCATGAGCAGTTCTTC. Encoded protein: CASSEFHEQFF.

The table lists this clonotype with a few counts. In DNA, the CDR3 is TGCGCCAGCAGCCCTACAGCGGAGTGGAATTCACCCCTCCACTTT. Its translation is CASSPTAEWNSPLHF. The chain uses TRBV4-1 and TRBJ1-6; D not resolved. Germline V gene lookup returns CDR1 MGHRA and CDR2 YSYEKL. The V end lost 4 bases, the J end lost 7 bases, and 14 bases lay between the germline ends. The CDR3 is 15 residues long.

V and J are TRBV7-8 and TRBJ2-7; D is perhaps TRBD2 (5 bases). V was cut by 3 bases and J by 3 bases, with 9 bases left in between. CDR1 SGHVS and CDR2 FQNEAQ come from the germline V gene. The CDR3 is 13 residues long. The CDR3 DNA sequence: TGTGCCAGCAGCTTCTGGGGAGACTACGAGCAGTACTTC. Amino acid sequence: CASSFWGDYEQYF.

The chain employs TRBV5-5 and TRBJ1-1; D gene ambiguous. The CDR3 has 14 residues. Germline CDR1 reads SGHKS; CDR2 reads YYEKEE (reference sequence). Trimming cost V 0 bases and J 1 base, with 7 bases left between them. CDR3 amino acids: CASSLDFRNTEAFF. CDR3 sequence (DNA): TGTGCCAGCAGCTTGGACTTCCGGAACACTGAAGCTTTCTTT.

The chain combines TRBV6-6 with TRBJ1-5, with D perhaps matching TRBD1 (5 bases). Trimming took off 2 bases at V and 3 bases at J, with 8 bases between the two ends. Germline V CDR1 and CDR2: MNHNY, SVGAGI (reference sequence). This CDR3 comprises 14 residues. The CDR3 DNA reads as TGTGCCAGCAGTTACCAGGGTTTCAATCAGCCCCAGCATTTT. Translating it yields CASSYQGFNQPQHF.

This clonotype was seen only a few times. J is TRBJ1-2 and V is TRBV3-1, with D unresolved. This CDR3 has 16 amino acids. CDR1 and CDR2 from the germline V gene are LGHDT and YNNKEL (reference sequence). V lost 4 bases and J 4 bases, leaving 19 bases between the germline ends. The CDR3 DNA reads as TGTGCCAGCAGCCCATGGAGGGTCCTAGCGGGCTATGGCTACACCTTC. It is translated as CASSPWRVLAGYGYTF.

This chain links TRBV2 with TRBJ2-5; a weak D match, TRBD2 (7 bases). CDR3 length equals 13 residues. The germline gives CDR1 SNHLY, CDR2 FYNNEI. The V end was cut by 7 bases, the J end by 4 bases, with 13 bases between. The CDR3 region has the DNA TGTGCCAGCACTCGGGGGGCCGGAGAGACCCAGTACTTC. Amino acids: CASTRGAGETQYF.

This clonotype was seen many times. The CDR3 coding sequence is TGTGCCAGCAGACCGCCGGGACTAAAGGGGGACAATGAGCAGTTCTTC. It specifies CASRPPGLKGDNEQFF. The rearrangement links TRBV7-9 to TRBJ2-1, with D perhaps TRBD2 (7 bases). Germline loops: CDR1 SEHNR, CDR2 FQNEAQ (reference sequence). There are 16 residues in the CDR3. V was shortened by 6 bases and J by 5 bases, with 20 bases between the two germline ends.

This clonotype was detected ten times or more. V is TRBV5-1 and J is TRBJ1-2; no reliable D call. This CDR3 has 15 amino acids. Trimming took 0 bases from V and 5 from J, leaving 14 bases between them. Germline V CDR1 and CDR2: SGHRS, YFSETQ. CDR3 coding DNA: TGCGCCAGCAGCTTGGGAGCTGGGCAGTCTTATGGCTACACCTTC. This translates into CASSLGAGQSYGYTF.

This clonotype was picked up many times. The chain employs TRBV2 and TRBJ2-3; 7 nucleotides line up with TRBD1. Germline assignment: CDR1 SNHLY and CDR2 FYNNEI. CDR3 length equals 15 residues. Trimming removed 5 bases from V and 1 base from J; junction bases left unmatched: 6. This CDR3 is CASSSGTGGTDTQYF. Written as DNA, the CDR3 is TGTGCCAGCAGTTCGGGAACAGGGGGCACAGATACGCAGTATTTT. Using reference TRBV2 and TRBJ2-3 for the parts outside the CDR3, the full variable domain is EPEVTQTPSHQVTQMGQEVILRCVPISNHLYFYWYRQILGQKVEFLVSFYNNEISEKSEIFDDQFSVERPDGSNFTLKIRSTKLEDSAMYFCASSSGTGGTDTQYFGPGTRLTVL.

This clonotype was counted ten times or more. The chain combines TRBV27 with TRBJ2-5; D tentatively reads TRBD1 or TRBD2 (5 bases each). Germline loops: CDR1 MNHEY, CDR2 SMNVEV (reference sequence). Trimming left V 6 bases short and J 3 bases short, with 14 bases between. The CDR3 has 14 amino acids. The CDR3 nucleotides read TGTGCCAGCAGGCCCGTTGGGGGTAAAGAGACCCAGTACTTC. This gives the protein CASRPVGGKETQYF.